A single sample gave rise to the 2 T cell receptor beta chains below, sequenced in a study of Tregs in tolerant kidney transplant recipients. The assay was immunoSEQ multiplex PCR, and TCRdb's table has in-frame clones only and misses some. The data contain about 73,000 clones, roughly 98% of them seen just once; the ten biggest clones take up around 0.51%. The specimen comprised CD4+ T cells from blood, sampled before the transplant. The receptors come from a human donor who received a combined kidney and bone marrow transplant.

The V call is TRBV7-2, the J call TRBJ2-5; 8 positions agree with TRBD1. Germline CDR1 reads SGHTA; CDR2 reads FQGNSA. The CDR3 runs 14 residues. Trimming took 3 bases from V and 1 from J; bases not matched to a gene: 1. The chain's CDR3 is CASSLTGVQETQYF. Here the CDR3 DNA reads TGTGCCAGCAGCTTGACAGGGGTCCAAGAGACCCAGTACTTC.

The J gene is TRBJ2-1, the V gene TRBV10-1, with 9 positions matching TRBD2. With 6 bases clipped from V and 2 bases from J, the junction kept 8 bases outside the gene matches. Germline CDR1 WNHNN, CDR2 SYGVQD (reference sequence). The length of the CDR3 is 16 residues. CDR3 sequence: CASRVAGERTYNEQFF. The CDR3 coding sequence is TGCGCCAGCAGGGTAGCGGGAGAACGTACCTACAATGAGCAGTTCTTC.